This T cell receptor (beta chain) is from a study of cytomegalovirus exposure and HLA in healthy donors. Study overall: Within the Caucasian-associated ancestry cluster were 65% to 85% of the approximately 370 genotyped donors.

V lost 4 bases to trimming and J lost 2 bases; unmatched junction nucleotides: 4. Per germline, CDR1 MGHRA and CDR2 YSYEKL. This CDR3 region has 15 residues. It was with 60 Vbeta and 13 Jbeta primers that the PCR ran. Here immunoSEQ multiplex PCR was the method, and the copy in TCRdb shows in-frame clones only, minus some. Of 190,000 or so clones listed, roughly 77% are singletons. Study outcomes and limitations: A later analysis found most CMV-associated TCR beta chains apparently HLA-restricted. Donors were assumed by presence/absence analyses to have roughly uniform sequencing depth.

Comments on this clone: Its antigen is not identified.

The V call is TRBV4-1, the J call TRBJ2-7, with 11 bases aligning to TRBD2. The sample was PBMCs. This clonotype originated in a male donor in good health and CMV-seropositive. CDR3 bases: TGCGCCAGCAGCCCCCCACTAGCGGGAGCCTACGAGCAGTACTTC. It yields the protein CASSPPLAGAYEQYF.